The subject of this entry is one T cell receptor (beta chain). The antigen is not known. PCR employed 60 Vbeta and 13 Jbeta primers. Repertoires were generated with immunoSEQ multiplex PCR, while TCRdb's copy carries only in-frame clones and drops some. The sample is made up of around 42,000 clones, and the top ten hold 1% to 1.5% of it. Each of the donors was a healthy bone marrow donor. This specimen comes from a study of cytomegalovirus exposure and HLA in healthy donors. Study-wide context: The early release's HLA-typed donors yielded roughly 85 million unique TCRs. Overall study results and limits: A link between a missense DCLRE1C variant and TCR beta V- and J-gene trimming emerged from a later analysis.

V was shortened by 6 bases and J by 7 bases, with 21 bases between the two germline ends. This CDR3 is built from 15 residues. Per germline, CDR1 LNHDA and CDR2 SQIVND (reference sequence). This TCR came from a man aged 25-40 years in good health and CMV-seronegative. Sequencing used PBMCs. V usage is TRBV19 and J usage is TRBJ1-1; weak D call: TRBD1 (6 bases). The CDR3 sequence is CASRDRTVYFGEAFF. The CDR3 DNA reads TGTGCCAGTAGAGACAGGACGGTGTATTTCGGTGAAGCTTTCTTT. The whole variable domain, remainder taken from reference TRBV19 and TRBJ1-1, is DGGITQSPKYLFRKEGQNVTLSCEQNLNHDAMYWYRQDPGQGLRLIYYSQIVNDFQKGDIAEGYSVSREKKESFPLTVTSAQKNPTAFYLCASRDRTVYFGEAFFGQGTRLTVV.